The 20 T cell receptor beta chains presented below share a single source sample, sequenced in a study of blood T cell repertoires in COVID-19. Produced via immunoSEQ multiplex PCR; TCRdb's table is partial and in-frame only. Among about 210,000 clones listed, around 83% were seen once. Sample: peripheral blood. The receptor source for this set is a woman aged 50 to 65 with acute or convalescent COVID-19.

CDR3 DNA sequence: TGTGCCAGCAGCCCAGCGACAGGGAGAAGGGAAAAACTGTTTTTT. Protein sequence: CASSPATGRREKLFF. The chain carries TRBV7-2 and TRBJ1-4; 7 bases are a match to TRBD1. The CDR3 has 15 amino acids. V dropped 5 bases and J dropped 8; count of bases not matched to a gene: 11. CDR1 is SGHTA, CDR2 FQGNSA, per germline. Full variable domain (rest looked up from reference TRBV7-2 and TRBJ1-4): GAGVSQSPSNKVTEKGKDVELRCDPISGHTALYWYRQSLGQGLEFLIYFQGNSAPDKSGLPSDRFSAERTGGSVSTLTIQRTQQEDSAVYLCASSPATGRREKLFFGSGTQLSVL.

This chain connects TRBV30 to TRBJ1-3; D may be TRBD1 (6 bases). The V and J ends lost 8 bases and 2 bases respectively, with 16 bases between them. The CDR3 is made up of 14 amino acids. CDR1 GTSNPN and CDR2 SVGIG come from the germline V gene (reference sequence). CDR3 DNA: TGTGCCCGAGGGGGGGCAGGAGCTGGAAACACCATATATTTT. Residues: CARGGAGAGNTIYF.

V usage is TRBV28 and J usage is TRBJ2-2, with a weak D call TRBD1 (6 bases). The CDR3 extends over 16 amino acids. Germline V gene data show CDR1 as MDHEN and CDR2 as SYDVKM. The V end was cut by 5 bases, the J end by 0 bases, with 13 bases between. CDR3 sequence: CASSAGTITNTGELFF. The CDR3, as DNA: TGTGCCAGCAGTGCCGGGACAATCACGAACACCGGGGAGCTGTTTTTT.

This sequence joins TRBV24-1 and TRBJ2-1; 10 bases line up with TRBD1. The CDR3 loop spans 17 amino acids. Germline V CDR1 and CDR2: KGHDR, SFDVKD. With V trimmed by 4 bases and J by 6 bases, 11 bases remained unmatched. In nucleotides, the CDR3 is TGTGCCACCAGTGACCCCCGGGGACAGGGGAATTTCAATGAGCAGTTCTTC. Translating it yields CATSDPRGQGNFNEQFF.

This chain joins TRBV2 and TRBJ1-1, with 7 bases fitting TRBD1. This CDR3 contains 15 residues. Germline V lookup: CDR1 SNHLY, CDR2 FYNNEI. Germline trimming cut 2 bases from V and 0 bases from J; bases unmatched to any gene: 3. The CDR3 region is CASSERDRMNTEAFF. The CDR3 nucleotides are TGTGCCAGCAGTGAACGGGACAGAATGAACACTGAAGCTTTCTTT.

The chain has TRBV10-3 and TRBJ2-1, with 11 bases aligning to TRBD1. The V segment lost 6 bases and the J segment 6 bases; nucleotides outside the gene matches: 10. Germline CDR1 is ENHRY and CDR2 is SYGVKD. The CDR3 length is 16 residues. CDR3 sequence: CAIRKPGQGEFNEQFF. CDR3 bases: TGTGCCATCAGAAAGCCGGGACAGGGGGAATTCAATGAGCAGTTCTTC.

The rearrangement links TRBV10-3 to TRBJ2-1, with TRBD2 identical over 9 bases. J was trimmed by 7 bases and V by 0 bases; bases with no gene match: 4. CDR1 ENHRY and CDR2 SYGVKD come from the germline V gene. The CDR3 extends over 15 amino acids. The CDR3 DNA sequence: TGTGCCATCAGTGAGTCGGGTAGCGGGAGTAATGAGCAGTTCTTC. It specifies CAISESGSGSNEQFF.

The chain is built from TRBV30 and TRBJ2-2; 14 bases are a match to TRBD2. Trimming cost V 7 bases and J 5 bases; bases outside gene matches: 3. Germline CDR1 GTSNPN, CDR2 SVGIG (reference sequence). The CDR3 consists of 14 residues. The CDR3: CASRLAGGTGELFF. CDR3 coding DNA: TGTGCCTCCAGACTAGCGGGGGGGACCGGGGAGCTGTTTTTT.

The CDR3 sequence: CASSHGQGNTEAFF. In DNA, the CDR3 is TGTGCCAGCAGCCATGGACAGGGGAACACTGAAGCTTTCTTT. The rearrangement uses TRBV4-2 and TRBJ1-1, with 8 bases matching TRBD1. Germline values: CDR1 LGHNA, CDR2 YNFKEQ. There are 14 residues in the CDR3. Trimming cost V 3 bases and J 1 base; bases outside gene matches: 1.

This clone has only a few counts. The chain joins TRBV7-9 to TRBJ2-3; no clear D gene. This CDR3 has 14 amino acids. Per the germline V gene, CDR1 is SEHNR and CDR2 is FQNEAQ (reference sequence). V was clipped by 6 bases and J by 2 bases, with 12 bases between them. CDR3 sequence: CASRDLVNTDTQYF. The CDR3 nucleotides are TGTGCCAGCAGGGATCTAGTAAACACAGATACGCAGTATTTT.

The chain employs TRBV10-1 and TRBJ2-1; 9 nucleotides agree with TRBD2. V trimming: 3 bases; J trimming: 4 bases; junction bases outside the gene matches: 4. The CDR3 is 15 residues long. The V gene's germline CDR1 is WNHNN and CDR2 SYGVQD (reference sequence). CDR3 amino acids: CASSDGGGGYNEQFF. Here the CDR3 DNA reads TGCGCCAGCAGTGACGGCGGGGGGGGATACAATGAGCAGTTCTTC.

V and J are TRBV11-2 and TRBJ2-3, with 7 bases aligning to TRBD1. The CDR3 covers 14 residues. Trimming removed 0 bases from V and 5 bases from J; junction bases left unmatched: 2. In germline, CDR1 is SGHAT, CDR2 FQNNGV. CDR3 bases: TGTGCCAGCAGCTTAGAACAGGGGTTAGATACGCAGTATTTT. Encoded protein: CASSLEQGLDTQYF.

The chain employs TRBV19 and TRBJ1-1, with D maybe TRBD1 (5 bases). CDR1 is LNHDA and CDR2 is SQIVND in the germline V gene (reference sequence). Trimming removed 4 bases at V and 0 bases at J, with 9 bases between. The CDR3 runs to 14 residues. This CDR3 is CASSTLTVNTEAFF. The CDR3 DNA reads TGTGCCAGTAGTACCCTGACAGTGAACACTGAAGCTTTCTTT.

This chain links TRBV5-6 with TRBJ2-1, with 11 positions matching TRBD2. V lost 6 bases and J lost 3; bases outside the gene matches: 5. The CDR3 runs to 15 residues. The germline V gene encodes CDR1 SGHDT and CDR2 YYEEEE. The CDR3 protein is CASTAGTSGYNEQFF. Here the CDR3 DNA reads TGTGCCAGCACAGCCGGGACTAGCGGCTACAATGAGCAGTTCTTC.

The CDR3: CSVRQGGGGYTF. CDR3 sequence (DNA): TGCAGCGTACGACAGGGTGGGGGTGGCTACACCTTC. The chain employs TRBV29-1 and TRBJ1-2; TRBD1 aligns across 7 bases. The ends lost 6 bases at V and 7 bases at J; junction bases unmatched: 8. Germline CDR1 reads SQVTM; CDR2 reads ANQGSEA. The CDR3 sequence is 12 residues long.

This clone occurred once. V usage is TRBV11-2 and J usage is TRBJ2-7; 11 bases align to TRBD2. The CDR3 consists of 15 residues. Trimming took 5 bases from V and 2 from J; bases not matched to a gene: 5. CDR1 and CDR2 (germline): SGHAT, FQNNGV. The CDR3 DNA follows: TGTGCCAGCAGCGGAACTAGCGGGAGTGCCTACGAGCAGTACTTC. Amino acid sequence: CASSGTSGSAYEQYF.

The gene calls are TRBV5-6 and TRBJ1-1, with a weak D call TRBD1 (5 bases). CDR3 size: 12 residues. Germline V gene lookup returns CDR1 SGHDT and CDR2 YYEEEE. V lost 5 bases to trimming and J lost 4 bases, with 9 bases between them. CDR3 nucleotides: TGTGCCAGCAGGCAGGGAGGCACTGAAGCTTTCTTT. Translation: CASRQGGTEAFF.

The chain is built from TRBV6-6 and TRBJ1-2; the D gene is possibly TRBD1 (5 bases). The CDR3 has 11 amino acids. The germline V gene encodes CDR1 MNHNY and CDR2 SVGAGI (reference sequence). Trimming pared 2 bases from V and 13 bases from J, leaving 11 bases between. This CDR3 reads CASSYEDRVTF. The CDR3 DNA follows: TGTGCCAGCAGTTACGAAGACAGAGTCACCTTC.

The chain is built from TRBV20-1 and TRBJ2-7; D is possibly TRBD2 (5 bases). The length of the CDR3 is 14 residues. Germline loops: CDR1 DFQATT, CDR2 SNEGSKA (reference sequence). Between the trimmed V and J ends, which lost 3 bases and 5 bases, there was a span of 17 bases. CDR3: CSASPGSLSNEQYF. The DNA of the CDR3 is TGCAGTGCTAGTCCGGGATCTCTCTCGAACGAGCAGTACTTC.

Here the CDR3 reads CASSQQGGTNEKLFF. The CDR3 coding sequence is TGTGCCAGTAGCCAGCAGGGAGGAACTAATGAAAAACTGTTTTTT. The chain is built from TRBV19 and TRBJ1-4, with D possibly TRBD1 on 5 matching bases. Germline CDR1 is LNHDA and CDR2 is SQIVND (reference sequence). The V and J ends lost 6 bases and 1 base respectively, with 12 bases between them. This CDR3 contains 15 residues. Drawing the rest from reference TRBV19 and TRBJ1-4, the complete variable domain is DGGITQSPKYLFRKEGQNVTLSCEQNLNHDAMYWYRQDPGQGLRLIYYSQIVNDFQKGDIAEGYSVSREKKESFPLTVTSAQKNPTAFYLCASSQQGGTNEKLFFGSGTQLSVL.